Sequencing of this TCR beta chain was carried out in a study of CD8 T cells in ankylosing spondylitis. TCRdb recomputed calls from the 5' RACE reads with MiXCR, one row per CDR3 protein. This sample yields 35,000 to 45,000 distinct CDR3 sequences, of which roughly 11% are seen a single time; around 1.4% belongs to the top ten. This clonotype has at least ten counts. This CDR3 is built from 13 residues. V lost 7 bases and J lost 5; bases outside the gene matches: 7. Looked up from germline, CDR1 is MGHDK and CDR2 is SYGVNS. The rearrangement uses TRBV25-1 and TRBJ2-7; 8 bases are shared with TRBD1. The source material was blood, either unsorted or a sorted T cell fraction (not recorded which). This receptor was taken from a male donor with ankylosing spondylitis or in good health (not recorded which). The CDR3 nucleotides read TGTGCCAGCAAAGGACAGGGAAGGAACGAGCAGTACTTC. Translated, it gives CASKGQGRNEQYF.